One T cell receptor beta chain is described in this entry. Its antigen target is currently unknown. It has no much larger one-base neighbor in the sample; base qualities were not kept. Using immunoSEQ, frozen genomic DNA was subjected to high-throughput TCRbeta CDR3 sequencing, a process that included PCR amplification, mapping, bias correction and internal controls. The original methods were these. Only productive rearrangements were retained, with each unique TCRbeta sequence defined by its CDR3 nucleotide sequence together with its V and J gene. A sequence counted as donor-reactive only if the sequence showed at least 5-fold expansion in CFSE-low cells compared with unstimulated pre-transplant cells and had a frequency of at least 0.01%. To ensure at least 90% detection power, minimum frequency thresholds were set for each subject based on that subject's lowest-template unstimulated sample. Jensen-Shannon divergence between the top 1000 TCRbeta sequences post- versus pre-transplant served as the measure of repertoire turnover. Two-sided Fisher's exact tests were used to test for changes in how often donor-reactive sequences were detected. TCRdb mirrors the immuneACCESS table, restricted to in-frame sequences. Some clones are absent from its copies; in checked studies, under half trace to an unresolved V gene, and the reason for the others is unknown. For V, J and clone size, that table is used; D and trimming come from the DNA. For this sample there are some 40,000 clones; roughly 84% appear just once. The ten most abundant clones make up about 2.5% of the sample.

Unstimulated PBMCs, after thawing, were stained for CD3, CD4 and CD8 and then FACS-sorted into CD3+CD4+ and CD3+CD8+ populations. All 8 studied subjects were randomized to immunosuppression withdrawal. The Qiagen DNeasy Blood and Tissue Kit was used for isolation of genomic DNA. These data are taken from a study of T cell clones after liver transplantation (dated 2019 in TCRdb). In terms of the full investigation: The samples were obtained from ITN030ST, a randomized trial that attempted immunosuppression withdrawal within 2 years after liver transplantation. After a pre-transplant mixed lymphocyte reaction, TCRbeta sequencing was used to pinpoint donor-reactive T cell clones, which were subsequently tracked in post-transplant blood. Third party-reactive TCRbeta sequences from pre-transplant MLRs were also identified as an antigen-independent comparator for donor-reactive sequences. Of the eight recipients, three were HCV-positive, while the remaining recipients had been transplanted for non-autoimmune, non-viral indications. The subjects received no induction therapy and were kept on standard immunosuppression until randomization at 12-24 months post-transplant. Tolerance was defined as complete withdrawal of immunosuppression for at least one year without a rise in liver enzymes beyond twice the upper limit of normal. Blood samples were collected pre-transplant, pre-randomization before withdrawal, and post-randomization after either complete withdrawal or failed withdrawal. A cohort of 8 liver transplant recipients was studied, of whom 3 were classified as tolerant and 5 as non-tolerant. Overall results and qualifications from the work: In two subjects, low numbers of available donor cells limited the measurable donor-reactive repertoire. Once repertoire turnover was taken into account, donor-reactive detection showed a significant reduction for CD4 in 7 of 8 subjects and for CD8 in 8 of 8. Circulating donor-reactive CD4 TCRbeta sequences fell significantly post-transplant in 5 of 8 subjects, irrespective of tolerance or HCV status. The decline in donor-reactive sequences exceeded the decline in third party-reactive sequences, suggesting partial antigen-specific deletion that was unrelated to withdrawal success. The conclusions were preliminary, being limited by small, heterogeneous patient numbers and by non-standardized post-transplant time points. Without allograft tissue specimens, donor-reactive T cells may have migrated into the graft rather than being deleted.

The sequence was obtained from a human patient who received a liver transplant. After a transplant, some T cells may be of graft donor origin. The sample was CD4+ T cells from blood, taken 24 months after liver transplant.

The sequenced DNA is TGTGCCAGCAGCTTCGTCGGCTCTGGGGCCAACGTCCTGACTTTC. It specifies CASSFVGSGANVLTF. The rearranged chain carries TRBV7-9 and TRBJ2-6; the D gene is unclear. From cysteine to phenylalanine, the CDR3 is 15 amino acids long. Solely the CDR3 DNA is kept, with 45 bases framed from the first base. The V end loses 3 bases and the J end loses 0 bases, and a stretch of 6 bases separates them. Looking up the germline V gene (reference sequence) yields CDR1 SEHNR and CDR2 FQNEAQ.